The rows below give T cell receptor beta chains drawn from one sample of a study of patients and donors after allogeneic stem cell transplantation. TCRdb re-called the RT-PCR reads through MiXCR, storing one row per CDR3 protein. The sample includes a few hundred thousand distinct CDR3 sequences, around an eighth of them seen just once. Sequencing was carried out using blood, either unsorted or a sorted T cell fraction (not recorded which). All receptors derive from a human donor who was either an allogeneic HSCT recipient or a stem cell or donor lymphocyte infusion donor (not recorded which). It is not recorded whose cells these are; they may come from a transplant donor. The CDR3 runs from the conserved cysteine through the conserved F or W. D genes are given only for firm matches. Size values are once, few and many counts, or a class for expanded clones, and some rows have none.

>TRBJ1-4|few|.|TRBV29-1
CSVQQAANEKLFF
TGCAGCGTGCAACAGGCGGCGAATGAAAAACTGTTTTTT
>TRBJ2-5|.|TRBD2|TRBV11-2
CASSSVAGAQETQYF
TGTGCCAGCAGCTCCGTAGCGGGGGCTCAAGAGACCCAGTACTTC
>TRBJ2-6|.|.|TRBV2
CASSDRGALPTGANVLTF
TGTGCCAGCAGTGACAGGGGCGCTCTCCCAACTGGGGCCAACGTCCTGACTTTC
>TRBJ2-1|few|TRBD2|TRBV7-2
CASSFGGRAGGEQFF
TGTGCCAGCAGCTTTGGCGGGAGGGCCGGCGGTGAGCAGTTCTTC
>TRBJ2-5|.|.|TRBV5-4
CASSLGGYKETQYF
TGTGCCAGCAGCTTGGGCGGCTATAAAGAGACCCAGTACTTC
>TRBJ2-5|.|.|TRBV11-2
CASSPSRGMFKTQYF
TGTGCCAGCAGCCCCAGCCGGGGGATGTTTAAGACCCAGTACTTC
>TRBJ2-1|many|TRBD2|TRBV5-1
CASSLARRERGGEQFF
TGCGCCAGCAGCTTGGCTCGGCGGGAGAGGGGTGGTGAGCAGTTCTTC
>TRBJ1-1|.|.|TRBV7-9
CASSLEGTSAFF
TGTGCCAGCAGCTTAGAAGGGACTTCAGCTTTCTTT
>TRBJ2-1|.|TRBD1|TRBV19
CASSIGGTDNEQFF
TGTGCCAGTAGTATAGGAGGGACAGACAATGAGCAGTTCTTC
>TRBJ2-1|few|TRBD2|TRBV4-2
CASSQGAGGSNEQFF
TGTGCCAGCAGCCAAGGGGCGGGGGGCTCGAATGAGCAGTTCTTC
>TRBJ1-2|many|.|TRBV7-8
CASSLARGGGYTF
TGTGCCAGCAGCTTAGCGCGCGGGGGAGGCTACACCTTC
>TRBJ2-7|.|.|TRBV7-9
CASSLGRVPYEQYF
TGTGCCAGCAGCTTAGGCAGGGTGCCCTACGAGCAGTACTTC
>TRBJ1-5|few|TRBD1|TRBV9
CASSRGQGVNQPQHF
TGTGCCAGCAGCCGTGGACAGGGGGTCAATCAGCCCCAGCATTTT
>TRBJ2-5|few|TRBD1|TRBV6-2/TRBV6-3
CASSRETGSSQETQYF
TGTGCCAGCAGCCGCGAGACAGGGAGCTCTCAAGAGACCCAGTACTTC
>TRBJ2-7|.|TRBD2|TRBV18
CASSSRTSGVHSYEQYF
TGTGCCAGCTCATCCCGAACTAGCGGAGTCCACTCCTACGAGCAGTACTTC
>TRBJ1-5|many|.|TRBV3-1
CASSQATRGQPQHF
TGTGCCAGCAGCCAAGCTACTCGCGGTCAGCCCCAGCATTTT
>TRBJ1-1|.|.|TRBV7-9
CASSLGTGFTEAFF
TGTGCCAGCAGCTTGGGTACAGGGTTCACTGAAGCTTTCTTT
>TRBJ1-5|.|.|TRBV6-1
CASSPLGYSNQPQHF
TGTGCCAGCAGTCCTCTAGGGTACAGCAATCAGCCCCAGCATTTT
>TRBJ2-1|many|TRBD1|TRBV6-5
CASSIRGSEQFF
TGTGCCAGCAGTATCAGGGGGAGTGAGCAGTTCTTC
>TRBJ1-1|many|TRBD1|TRBV5-1
CASSLGGGGLTRRAFF
TGCGCCAGCAGCTTGGGAGGAGGGGGCTTAACCCGGCGTGCTTTCTTT
>TRBJ2-6|many|.|TRBV12-3/TRBV12-4
CASSSAWGGGINSGANVLTF
TGTGCCAGCAGTTCCGCTTGGGGGGGCGGAATTAACTCTGGGGCCAACGTCCTGACTTTC
>TRBJ1-2|few|TRBD1|TRBV2
CASSEVGGNYAYTF
TGTGCCAGCAGTGAAGTAGGGGGCAACTATGCCTACACCTTC
>TRBJ1-1|few|TRBD1|TRBV6-1
CASTLKGAGDTEAFF
TGTGCCAGCACCCTGAAGGGGGCAGGGGACACTGAAGCTTTCTTT
>TRBJ2-3|.|.|TRBV29-1
CSVDLQGQDTQYF
TGCAGCGTTGATCTCCAGGGCCAAGATACGCAGTATTTT
>TRBJ2-6|many|.|TRBV5-1
CASSLVRTPSSGANVLTF
TGCGCCAGCAGCTTGGTGAGGACCCCTAGCTCTGGGGCCAACGTCCTGACTTTC
>TRBJ2-3|.|TRBD2|TRBV4-1
CASSQDPAGSNTDTQYF
TGCGCCAGCAGCCAAGACCCAGCGGGGTCAAACACAGATACGCAGTATTTT
>TRBJ2-5|.|.|TRBV7-2
CASSLGHPGAQETQYF
TGTGCCAGCAGCTTAGGTCATCCAGGGGCTCAAGAGACCCAGTACTTC
>TRBJ2-7|many|.|TRBV7-2
CASSFRQGLFTYEQYF
TGTGCCAGCAGCTTCCGGCAGGGGCTCTTCACCTACGAGCAGTACTTC
>TRBJ2-7|.|TRBD1|TRBV6-1
CASSEPPGTGGEQYF
TGTGCCAGCAGTGAACCACCTGGGACAGGAGGCGAGCAGTACTTC
>TRBJ1-2|.|.|TRBV27
CASSFSDRIDNYGYTF
TGTGCCAGCAGTTTCTCCGACAGGATCGACAACTATGGCTACACCTTC
>TRBJ2-3|.|.|TRBV25-1
CASSERGNTDTQYF
TGTGCCAGCAGTGAACGCGGCAACACAGATACGCAGTATTTT
>TRBJ2-3|.|TRBD2|TRBV20-1
CSVSGGGTDTQYF
TGCAGTGTCTCGGGAGGGGGAACAGATACGCAGTATTTT
>TRBJ2-1|many|.|TRBV11-1
CASSSRWGRGYNEQFF
TGTGCCAGCAGCTCCCGATGGGGTCGCGGATACAATGAGCAGTTCTTC
>TRBJ2-3|.|TRBD2|TRBV6-2/TRBV6-3
CASRRGVWQDTDTQYF
TGTGCCAGCAGACGGGGGGTGTGGCAGGACACAGATACGCAGTATTTT
>TRBJ1-2|.|.|TRBV20-1
CSALGQLQNYGYTF
TGCAGTGCTCTAGGCCAGCTACAGAACTATGGCTACACCTTC
>TRBJ1-1|many|.|TRBV5-1
CASSFLRDNEAFF
TGCGCCAGCAGCTTCCTCCGGGACAACGAGGCTTTCTTT
>TRBJ2-5|.|.|TRBV12-3/TRBV12-4
CASSLLALGETQYF
TGTGCCAGCAGTTTACTCGCCTTGGGGGAGACCCAGTACTTC
>TRBJ1-1|many|.|TRBV12-3/TRBV12-4
CASSFSGTRGNTEAFF
TGTGCCAGCAGTTTCTCCGGGACACGGGGGAACACTGAAGCTTTCTTT
>TRBJ1-6|.|.|TRBV7-9
CASSFEAGSPLHF
TGTGCCAGCAGCTTCGAAGCGGGTTCACCCCTCCACTTT